The 26 T cell receptor beta chains given below trace back to one sample, sequenced in a study of blood T cell repertoires in COVID-19. Method: immunoSEQ multiplex PCR; TCRdb's copy keeps in-frame clones and lacks some. Of some 330,000 clones listed, roughly 90% are singletons. Sample: PBMCs or T cells enriched from blood (not recorded which). These receptors were taken from a woman in her 30s who had recovered from COVID-19.

The J gene is TRBJ2-1, the V gene TRBV20-1; 12 bases match TRBD2. The CDR3 consists of 17 residues. V was pared by 3 bases and J by 9 bases, with 15 bases of the junction left unmatched. The V gene's germline CDR1 is DFQATT and CDR2 SNEGSKA (reference sequence). DNA of the CDR3: TGCAGTGCTAGTCGGCTAGCGGGAGGGCCTAGAGTCAGTGAGCAGTTCTTC. Translation: CSASRLAGGPRVSEQFF.

V and J are TRBV11-2 and TRBJ1-6; unclear D gene. Germline assignment: CDR1 SGHAT and CDR2 FQNNGV. The V gene lost 5 bases and the J gene lost 6 bases, with 17 bases spanning the gap. The CDR3 consists of 16 residues. The CDR3 DNA is TGTGCCAGCAGCGAGACCCCCGGGTGGAGTAATTCACCCCTCCACTTT. Translation gives CASSETPGWSNSPLHF.

Only one count was recorded for this clone. V usage is TRBV7-2 and J usage is TRBJ2-2; 9 positions match TRBD2. Per the germline V gene, CDR1 is SGHTA and CDR2 is FQGNSA. The J segment lost 4 bases and the V segment lost 6 bases, leaving 9 bases of the junction unmatched. The CDR3 totals 16 residues. CDR3 nucleotide sequence: TGTGCCAGCAGACGCGCGGGGGGGCGCGGCACCGGGGAGCTGTTTTTT. Encoded protein: CASRRAGGRGTGELFF.

This chain joins TRBV6-4 and TRBJ1-1; 11 bases agree with TRBD1. Germline values: CDR1 MRHNA, CDR2 SNTAGT. The CDR3 sequence is 15 residues long. With 5 bases clipped from V and 5 bases from J, the junction kept 7 bases outside the gene matches. CDR3 sequence: CASSSGTGGFTEAFF. CDR3 nucleotides: TGTGCCAGCAGTAGTGGGACAGGGGGATTTACTGAAGCTTTCTTT.

This chain joins TRBV11-3 and TRBJ2-7; the D is unclear. The V end lost 3 bases, the J end lost 0 bases, and 12 bases lay between the germline ends. The CDR3 is made up of 15 amino acids. Per the germline V gene, CDR1 is SGHNT and CDR2 is YENEEA. This CDR3 is CASSFATLSSYEQYF. The DNA of the CDR3 is TGTGCCAGCAGCTTCGCGACTTTGAGCTCCTACGAGCAGTACTTC.

The DNA for the CDR3 is TGTGCCAGCAGCTCCCTAGCGGGGGGCGTCGGGGAGCTGTTTTTT. Its translation: CASSSLAGGVGELFF. The chain is built from TRBV11-2 and TRBJ2-2, with 11 bases that match TRBD2. The V gene end was trimmed by 4 bases and the J gene end by 7 bases; junction bases not matched to a gene: 5. The CDR3 is made up of 15 amino acids. Per germline, CDR1 SGHAT and CDR2 FQNNGV.

The chain's CDR3 is CASRLGTQETQYF. The CDR3 DNA sequence: TGCGCCAGCAGGCTTGGGACTCAAGAGACCCAGTACTTC. V and J are TRBV5-1 and TRBJ2-5, with D possibly TRBD2 on 6 matching bases. Germline assignment: CDR1 SGHRS and CDR2 YFSETQ. V lost 5 bases, J lost 2 bases, and 10 bases lay in between. The CDR3 extends over 13 amino acids.

The genes are TRBV19 and TRBJ1-1; 11 bases match TRBD1. The CDR3 length is 16 residues. CDR1 is LNHDA and CDR2 is SQIVND in the germline V gene (reference sequence). The V and J ends lost 8 bases and 4 bases, in that order; junction bases with no gene match: 12. CDR3 DNA: TGTGCCAGTTCCCTCTTATTGGGACAGGGGGGCACTGAAGCTTTCTTT. Translation: CASSLLLGQGGTEAFF. The complete variable domain, with remaining parts taken from reference TRBV19 and TRBJ1-1, reads DGGITQSPKYLFRKEGQNVTLSCEQNLNHDAMYWYRQDPGQGLRLIYYSQIVNDFQKGDIAEGYSVSREKKESFPLTVTSAQKNPTAFYLCASSLLLGQGGTEAFFGQGTRLTVV.

The chain uses TRBV7-8 and TRBJ1-5; TRBD1 agrees at 7 bases. Germline V gives CDR1 SGHVS, CDR2 FQNEAQ. Trimming removed 5 bases from V and 2 bases from J; junction bases left unmatched: 3. CDR3 size: 14 residues. Written as DNA, the CDR3 is TGTGCCAGCAGCCGAGGGACAGGCAATCAGCCCCAGCATTTT. Translating gives CASSRGTGNQPQHF.

This clone was counted between two and nine times. At the DNA level, this CDR3 is encoded by other sequences in the same sample as well. This chain joins TRBV28 and TRBJ2-7, with D possibly matching TRBD1 (6 bases). The CDR3 is 13 amino acids. V was clipped by 6 bases and J by 2 bases, with 11 bases between them. Germline CDR1 and CDR2: MDHEN and SYDVKM. CDR3 sequence (DNA): TGTGCCAGCAGCCCCGGACAGACCTACGAGCAGTACTTC. The encoded protein is CASSPGQTYEQYF. The full variable domain, rest sourced from reference TRBV28 and TRBJ2-7, is DVKVTQSSRYLVKRTGEKVFLECVQDMDHENMFWYRQDPGLGLRLIYFSYDVKMKEKGDIPEGYSVSREKKERFSLILESASTNQTSMYLCASSPGQTYEQYFGPGTRLTVT.

This sequence joins TRBV4-1 and TRBJ2-7; the match to TRBD1 covers 7 bases. Germline trimming cut 1 base from V and 1 base from J; bases unmatched to any gene: 1. The CDR3 length is 14 residues. The germline V gene has CDR1 MGHRA and CDR2 YSYEKL. The CDR3 sequence is CASSQATGSYEQYF. The DNA of the CDR3 is TGCGCCAGCAGCCAAGCGACAGGGTCCTACGAGCAGTACTTC.

This clone was picked up one time. The gene calls are TRBV23-1 and TRBJ1-4; 7 nucleotides agree with TRBD1. TRBV23-1 is an ORF; its function is uncertain. With V trimmed by 10 bases and J by 5 bases, 10 bases remained unmatched. The CDR3 is 14 residues long. CDR3 nucleotide sequence: TGCGCCATCATCCCGGGACAGCGAAATGAAAAACTGTTTTTT. This encodes CAIIPGQRNEKLFF.

There are a few counts of this clone. The rearrangement joins TRBV28 to TRBJ2-7; D remains ambiguous. CDR3 length: 12 residues. CDR1 and CDR2 (germline): MDHEN, SYDVKM. V lost 3 bases, J lost 2 bases, and 5 bases lay in between. The CDR3 DNA reads TGTGCCAGCAGTTTTTCCACCTACGAGCAGTACTTC. Its protein product is CASSFSTYEQYF.

The chain recombines TRBV21-1 with TRBJ1-5; the table's TRBD1 call for D was not verified on the DNA. TRBV21-1 constitutes a pseudogene. The CDR3 is made up of 13 amino acids. The CDR3 spells CASSRPREQPQHF. CDR3 in DNA: TGTGCCAGCAGCAGACCCAGGGAACAGCCCCAGCATTTT.

The chain recombines TRBV27 with TRBJ2-7; 8 nucleotides align to TRBD1. Germline V CDR1 and CDR2: MNHEY, SMNVEV (reference sequence). Unmatched junction bases numbered 12, after V lost 9 bases and J lost 5 bases. The CDR3 length is 14 residues. The CDR3 reads CASYPGQGRNEQYF. In DNA form, the CDR3 reads TGTGCCAGTTACCCCGGACAGGGAAGGAACGAGCAGTACTTC.

This chain connects TRBV2 to TRBJ2-1; 12 bases are shared with TRBD2. CDR1 is SNHLY and CDR2 is FYNNEI in the germline V gene. The trim removed 7 bases at V and 7 bases at J, leaving 5 bases unmatched. CDR3 length: 14 amino acids. The CDR3 sequence is CASKTSGGINEQFF. CDR3 nucleotides: TGTGCCAGCAAGACTAGCGGGGGAATTAATGAGCAGTTCTTC.

The V call is TRBV6-5, the J call TRBJ1-1; the D is unclear. Germline CDR1 is MNHEY and CDR2 is SVGAGI. CDR3 length equals 14 residues. Trimming shortened V by 8 bases and J by 4 bases, and 17 bases separated the two germline ends. This CDR3 reads CASFKEVRATEAFF. CDR3 nucleotide sequence: TGTGCCAGCTTTAAAGAAGTGCGGGCCACTGAAGCTTTCTTT.

Here the CDR3 reads CASSEWGGVYETQYF. CDR3 bases: TGTGCCAGCAGCGAGTGGGGGGGGGTGTACGAGACCCAGTACTTC. The genes are TRBV3-1 (or the pseudogene TRBV3-2) and TRBJ2-5; 7 positions agree with TRBD2. The CDR3 has 15 amino acids. Germline CDR1 and CDR2: LGHDT and YNNKEL (reference sequence). With 5 bases clipped from V and 5 bases from J, the junction kept 11 bases outside the gene matches.

In nucleotides, the CDR3 is TGTGCCATCACCCCGGGACAGGGGGCCCACAATGAGCAGTTCTTC. This codes for CAITPGQGAHNEQFF. V usage is TRBV10-3 and J usage is TRBJ2-1; 12 bases agree with TRBD1. Per germline, CDR1 ENHRY and CDR2 SYGVKD. V lost 7 bases and J lost 5; bases outside the gene matches: 6. The CDR3 is 15 amino acids.

This clone was observed a single time. The chain has TRBV5-6 and TRBJ2-7; possibly TRBD1 for D (6 bases). This CDR3 is built from 11 residues. Germline loops: CDR1 SGHDT, CDR2 YYEEEE. V shed 5 bases and J shed 5 bases, with 8 bases lying between them. The CDR3 spells CASRHRDEQYF. The CDR3 DNA reads as TGTGCCAGCAGACACAGGGACGAGCAGTACTTC.

The chain is built from TRBV2 and TRBJ2-2, with D possibly TRBD1 on 6 matching bases. Trimming removed 4 bases from V and 6 bases from J, with 12 bases in between. This CDR3 comprises 14 residues. The germline CDR1 and CDR2 sequences are SNHLY and FYNNEI. CDR3 coding DNA: TGTGCCAGCAGTGTACAGGGCCGGCCCGGGGAGCTGTTTTTT. This sequence encodes CASSVQGRPGELFF.

This clone was seen only once. The J gene is TRBJ2-1, the V gene TRBV29-1, with 13 bases aligning to TRBD2. The CDR3 totals 17 residues. Unmatched junction bases numbered 7, after V lost 1 base and J lost 4 bases. CDR1 and CDR2 from the germline V gene are SQVTM and ANQGSEA. The CDR3 reads CSVEGVTSGRLYNEQFF. The CDR3 DNA follows: TGCAGCGTTGAAGGTGTGACTAGCGGGAGGTTATACAATGAGCAGTTCTTC.

The V gene is TRBV4-1, the J gene TRBJ2-1, with TRBD1 matching 7 bases. This CDR3 is 16 amino acids long. V lost 1 base to trimming and J lost 2 bases; unmatched junction nucleotides: 5. Per the germline V gene, CDR1 is MGHRA and CDR2 is YSYEKL. The CDR3 loop is CASSQGGQGAYNEQFF. CDR3 nucleotides: TGCGCCAGCAGCCAAGGGGGGCAGGGGGCCTACAATGAGCAGTTCTTC.

This chain joins TRBV7-8 and TRBJ1-5; tentative D call: TRBD1 (5 bases). V lost 1 base, J lost 6 bases, and 16 bases lay in between. The CDR3 loop spans 16 amino acids. Germline lookup yields CDR1 SGHVS and CDR2 FQNEAQ. This CDR3 reads CASSLVGRTGGQPQHF. In DNA, the CDR3 is TGTGCCAGCAGCTTAGTAGGGCGAACAGGCGGTCAGCCCCAGCATTTT.

This chain uses TRBV7-6 with TRBJ2-7; 9 bases map to TRBD2. Unmatched junction bases numbered 10, after V lost 3 bases and J lost 7 bases. Germline V gene lookup returns CDR1 SGHVS and CDR2 FNYEAQ. There are 15 residues in the CDR3. The CDR3 sequence: CASSLMAGGPGEQYF. CDR3 bases: TGTGCCAGCAGCTTGATGGCGGGAGGGCCGGGAGAGCAGTACTTC.

The chain recombines TRBV4-3 with TRBJ1-6; D unclear. V gave up 0 bases and J gave up 4 bases, with 13 bases separating them. The CDR3 loop spans 17 amino acids. CDR1 is LGHNA, CDR2 YSLEER, per germline. CDR3 in DNA: TGCGCCAGCAGCCAAGAGTTTTTTCGGTTGTATAATTCACCCCTCCACTTT. Protein sequence: CASSQEFFRLYNSPLHF.